The 27 T cell receptor beta chains below were found in one sample sequenced in a study of OX40 agonist ivuxolimab in advanced cancers. The table came from immunoSEQ multiplex PCR; TCRdb's copy has only in-frame clones and leaves some out. The sample lists 60,000 to 70,000 clones; 85% to 90% were seen once. The specimen comprised CD4+ or CD8+ T cells sorted from blood, sampled in a trial of the OX40 agonist ivuxolimab. These receptors were collected from an adult with an advanced solid tumor such as melanoma, head and neck, liver or kidney cancer.

The chain recombines TRBV5-4 with TRBJ2-1; D tentatively fits TRBD1 or TRBD2 (6 bases each). The germline gives CDR1 SGHNT, CDR2 YYREEE (reference sequence). Trimming took off 0 bases at V and 4 bases at J, with 11 bases between the two ends. The CDR3 length is 15 residues. The CDR3 spells CASSLGQGTYNEQFF. The CDR3 region has the DNA TGTGCCAGCAGCTTGGGGCAGGGGACTTACAATGAGCAGTTCTTC.

The chain has TRBV19 and TRBJ2-7, with D possibly called TRBD1 or TRBD2 (5 bases each). Germline lookup yields CDR1 LNHDA and CDR2 SQIVND (reference sequence). The CDR3 runs 16 residues. V dropped 5 bases and J dropped 3 bases, with 20 bases sitting between them. This CDR3 is CASSFGAGTPNYEQYF. DNA for the CDR3: TGTGCCAGTAGTTTCGGAGCAGGGACCCCAAACTACGAGCAGTACTTC. The whole variable domain, filled in from reference TRBV19 and TRBJ2-7, reads DGGITQSPKYLFRKEGQNVTLSCEQNLNHDAMYWYRQDPGQGLRLIYYSQIVNDFQKGDIAEGYSVSREKKESFPLTVTSAQKNPTAFYLCASSFGAGTPNYEQYFGPGTRLTVT.

This chain connects TRBV19 to TRBJ1-1; 7 bases fit TRBD1. With 4 bases clipped from V and 7 bases from J, the junction kept 6 bases outside the gene matches. Germline assignment: CDR1 LNHDA and CDR2 SQIVND (reference sequence). CDR3 length equals 13 residues. The CDR3, as DNA: TGTGCCAGTAGTACAGGGGGGATCGGTGAAGCTTTCTTT. Translated: CASSTGGIGEAFF.

This clone was seen a single time. This sequence joins TRBV5-1 and TRBJ1-3; D is uncertain. Germline CDR1 and CDR2: SGHRS and YFSETQ. Trimming cost V 4 bases and J 0 bases, with 17 bases left between them. This CDR3 contains 17 residues. The CDR3 protein is CASSPVLGGSSGNTIYF. The CDR3 nucleotides are TGCGCCAGCAGCCCAGTTTTAGGTGGGTCCTCTGGAAACACCATATATTTT.

The chain joins TRBV15 to TRBJ1-5, with D unclear. From germline, CDR1 is LNHNV and CDR2 YYDKDF (reference sequence). Trimming took 5 bases from V and 7 from J, leaving 15 bases between them. The CDR3 covers 14 residues. CDR3 amino acids: CATSHYGVGQPQHF. The CDR3 DNA follows: TGTGCCACCAGCCATTACGGGGTAGGCCAGCCCCAGCATTTT.

The V and J genes are TRBV7-2 and TRBJ1-4; 9 bases are a match to TRBD1. The germline V gene has CDR1 SGHTA and CDR2 FQGNSA. This CDR3 has 14 residues. V lost 5 bases to trimming and J lost 8 bases; unmatched junction nucleotides: 6. The CDR3 protein is CASSTQGADEKLFF. In nucleotides, the CDR3 is TGTGCCAGCAGCACACAGGGGGCTGACGAAAAACTGTTTTTT. Using reference TRBV7-2 and TRBJ1-4 for the parts outside the CDR3, the full variable domain is GAGVSQSPSNKVTEKGKDVELRCDPISGHTALYWYRQSLGQGLEFLIYFQGNSAPDKSGLPSDRFSAERTGGSVSTLTIQRTQQEDSAVYLCASSTQGADEKLFFGSGTQLSVL.

This chain links TRBV5-1 with TRBJ2-5, with D possibly TRBD2 on 7 matching bases. This CDR3 has 15 residues. Germline values: CDR1 SGHRS, CDR2 YFSETQ. The V and J ends lost 0 bases and 5 bases respectively, with 14 bases between them. The CDR3 bases are TGCGCCAGCAGCTTGGCCGCGGGGGCGTCCGAGACCCAGTACTTC. Its protein product is CASSLAAGASETQYF.

This chain joins TRBV18 and TRBJ1-1, with 7 bases fitting TRBD1. Germline CDR1 reads KGHSH; CDR2 reads LQKENI. The V segment lost 2 bases and the J segment 3 bases; nucleotides outside the gene matches: 3. The CDR3 covers 14 residues. The CDR3: CASSPTGVDTEAFF. Written as DNA, the CDR3 is TGTGCCAGCTCACCAACAGGGGTGGACACTGAAGCTTTCTTT.

For this clone: Relative to the germline gene, one junction end is altered; a read error may explain this. V is TRBV10-2 and J is TRBJ1-1, with 8 bases matching TRBD1. The germline V gene encodes CDR1 WSHSY and CDR2 SAAADI. The CDR3 has 13 amino acids. CDR3 nucleotides: TGCGCCAGCAGTAACAGGGGGAACGCTGAAGCTTTCTTT. Residues: CASSNRGNAEAFF.

The J gene is TRBJ2-5, the V gene TRBV7-8; D not certain. Germline loops: CDR1 SGHVS, CDR2 FQNEAQ. This CDR3 has 16 residues. The V end lost 1 base, the J end lost 0 bases, and 12 bases lay between the germline ends. The CDR3 region is CASSLGFLPYQETQYF. The CDR3 DNA reads as TGTGCCAGCAGCTTAGGATTCCTCCCGTACCAAGAGACCCAGTACTTC. The variable domain in full, completed from reference TRBV7-8 and TRBJ2-5, reads GAGVSQSPRYKVAKRGQDVALRCDPISGHVSLFWYQQALGQGPEFLTYFQNEAQLDKSGLPSDRFFAERPEGSVSTLKIQRTQQEDSAVYLCASSLGFLPYQETQYFGPGTRLLVL.

The chain couples TRBV5-1 to TRBJ1-2; 10 nucleotides line up with TRBD1. Trimming at V came to 4 bases and at J to 5 bases, leaving 5 bases not matched to a gene. Germline V gene data show CDR1 as SGHRS and CDR2 as YFSETQ. CDR3 length: 14 amino acids. The CDR3 spells CASSERTGGYGYTF. Written as DNA, the CDR3 is TGCGCCAGCAGCGAGAGGACAGGGGGGTATGGCTACACCTTC.

The chain links TRBV19 to TRBJ2-1; D is possibly TRBD1 (5 bases). This CDR3 region has 13 residues. Germline V gives CDR1 LNHDA, CDR2 SQIVND (reference sequence). V lost 3 bases and J 5 bases, leaving 8 bases between the germline ends. The CDR3 DNA sequence: TGTGCCAGTAGTATGGGGCCGGACAATGAGCAGTTCTTC. Its protein product is CASSMGPDNEQFF.

V is TRBV7-9 and J is TRBJ1-5; D is perhaps TRBD1 (5 bases). The CDR3 extends over 14 amino acids. Germline CDR1 is SEHNR and CDR2 is FQNEAQ (reference sequence). Trimming stripped 5 bases from V and 2 bases from J, with 10 bases between. CDR3 sequence: CASSPLGGNQPQHF. The CDR3 nucleotides read TGTGCCAGCAGCCCCTTGGGGGGCAATCAGCCCCAGCATTTT.

The chain couples TRBV11-3 to TRBJ2-1, with D maybe TRBD1 (6 bases). The V gene lost 5 bases and the J gene lost 1 base, with 15 bases spanning the gap. Germline V gene data show CDR1 as SGHNT and CDR2 as YENEEA. CDR3 size: 16 residues. The CDR3: CASSTVGTSSYNEQFF. CDR3 DNA sequence: TGTGCCAGCAGCACCGTGGGGACATCGTCCTACAATGAGCAGTTCTTC. The entire variable domain, with the rest obtained from reference TRBV11-3 and TRBJ2-1, is as follows: EAGVVQSPRYKIIEKKQPVAFWCNPISGHNTLYWYLQNLGQGPELLIRYENEEAVDDSQLPKDRFSAERLKGVDSTLKIQPAELGDSAVYLCASSTVGTSSYNEQFFGPGTRLTVL.

V is TRBV28 and J is TRBJ1-6; 7 nucleotides align to TRBD1. Germline assignment: CDR1 MDHEN and CDR2 SYDVKM. The CDR3 contains 14 residues. The junction had 7 bases not matched to a gene; V was cut back by 7 bases and J by 7 bases. The CDR3 DNA reads TGTGCCAGCACGCGGGAACAGGGGAATTCACCCCTCCACTTT. This sequence encodes CASTREQGNSPLHF.

V gene TRBV5-4 combines with J gene TRBJ2-5; 10 bases match TRBD2. From germline, CDR1 is SGHNT and CDR2 YYREEE (reference sequence). Trimming took 4 bases from V and 6 from J; bases not matched to a gene: 15. This CDR3 is built from 17 residues. DNA for the CDR3: TGTGCCAGCAGCATATGGGGCGCTAGCGGGAGTTGGAAGACCCAGTACTTC. It translates to CASSIWGASGSWKTQYF.

The chain couples TRBV7-9 to TRBJ1-2; possible D gene TRBD1, 5 bases. V was cut by 4 bases and J by 2 bases, with 11 bases left in between. Germline V CDR1 and CDR2: SEHNR, FQNEAQ (reference sequence). The CDR3 is 14 amino acids. The CDR3 spells CASSSLAGNYGYTF. CDR3 DNA sequence: TGTGCCAGCAGCTCACTGGCAGGGAACTATGGCTACACCTTC.

V gene TRBV19 combines with J gene TRBJ1-2; the D is unclear. In germline, CDR1 is LNHDA, CDR2 SQIVND (reference sequence). Deletions cut 7 bases from V and 8 bases from J, with 14 bases between. The CDR3 contains 12 residues. The CDR3 region has the DNA TGTGCCAGTATCACCATCGAAAACGGCTACACCTTC. It is translated as CASITIENGYTF. Supplemented by reference TRBV19 and TRBJ1-2, the full variable domain reads DGGITQSPKYLFRKEGQNVTLSCEQNLNHDAMYWYRQDPGQGLRLIYYSQIVNDFQKGDIAEGYSVSREKKESFPLTVTSAQKNPTAFYLCASITIENGYTFGSGTRLTVV.

This clone was observed once. V is TRBV11-2 and J is TRBJ2-1; 9 bases are a match to TRBD2. The CDR3 totals 15 residues. The V gene end was trimmed by 1 base and the J gene end by 8 bases; junction bases not matched to a gene: 6. Per germline, CDR1 SGHAT and CDR2 FQNNGV. The CDR3 DNA reads as TGTGCCAGCAGCTTAGGTGCGGGGGGGAGGGATGAGCAGTTCTTC. As protein: CASSLGAGGRDEQFF.

This clone was seen only once. The rearrangement joins TRBV5-8 to TRBJ2-3; possible D gene TRBD2, 6 bases. The CDR3 consists of 16 residues. V was clipped by 4 bases and J by 2 bases, with 17 bases between them. The germline V gene encodes CDR1 SGHTS and CDR2 YDEGEE. CDR3 loop: CASSGGLSLPTDTQYF. In DNA form, the CDR3 reads TGTGCCAGCAGCGGGGGACTTTCCTTGCCCACAGATACGCAGTATTTT.

This chain connects TRBV28 to TRBJ1-1; tentatively, D is TRBD1 (6 bases). Germline values: CDR1 MDHEN, CDR2 SYDVKM. V lost 1 base and J lost 10, with 16 bases in between. This CDR3 has 14 residues. DNA for the CDR3: TGTGCCAGCAGTTTATACAGGGCTGGTGTGTTAGCTTTCTTT. It encodes CASSLYRAGVLAFF.

V and J are TRBV5-1 and TRBJ2-6; 7 positions agree with TRBD1. This CDR3 is built from 15 residues. Germline V gene lookup returns CDR1 SGHRS and CDR2 YFSETQ. Germline trimming cut 4 bases from V and 8 bases from J; bases unmatched to any gene: 9. The CDR3 DNA follows: TGCGCCAGCAGCCTGTTGACAGGGTTGACCAACGTCCTGACTTTC. This encodes CASSLLTGLTNVLTF. Based on the CDR3 plus reference TRBV5-1 and TRBJ2-6, the full variable domain is KAGVTQTPRYLIKTRGQQVTLSCSPISGHRSVSWYQQTPGQGLQFLFEYFSETQRNKGNFPGRFSGRQFSNSRSEMNVSTLELGDSALYLCASSLLTGLTNVLTFGAGSRLTVL.

The rearrangement uses TRBV18 and TRBJ2-2; no clear D gene. V dropped 2 bases and J dropped 4 bases, with 14 bases sitting between them. CDR1 is KGHSH, CDR2 LQKENI, per germline. The CDR3 length is 16 residues. The CDR3 nucleotides read TGTGCCAGCTCACCAGACTTGGGGTCGACCACCGGGGAGCTGTTTTTT. Protein product: CASSPDLGSTTGELFF.

The chain joins TRBV29-1 to TRBJ1-1, with a tentative D call TRBD1 (5 bases). This CDR3 region has 19 residues. The germline V and J ends were trimmed by 4 bases and 6 bases, with 33 bases remaining between them. Germline V gives CDR1 SQVTM, CDR2 ANQGSEA. CDR3 DNA: TGCAGCGTTGTTGTGTCCGTCAAACACCTGAGTACGGGGGGGGCTGAAGCTTTCTTT. Its translation: CSVVVSVKHLSTGGAEAFF.

The table lists this clone with a few counts. The V gene is TRBV7-6, the J gene TRBJ1-1; D gene unclear. The V gene lost 5 bases and the J gene lost 2 bases, with 9 bases spanning the gap. CDR1 and CDR2 from the germline V gene are SGHVS and FNYEAQ. The CDR3 consists of 13 residues. The CDR3 protein is CASSLPGNTEAFF. In DNA, the CDR3 is TGTGCCAGCAGCCTACCTGGCAACACTGAAGCTTTCTTT.

The chain joins TRBV29-1 to TRBJ1-4; 8 nucleotides line up with TRBD1. CDR1 and CDR2 from the germline V gene are SQVTM and ANQGSEA. The CDR3 consists of 13 residues. J was trimmed by 5 bases and V by 6 bases; bases with no gene match: 5. CDR3 DNA sequence: TGCAGCGTCGTGACAGGGGTGAATGAAAAACTGTTTTTT. Protein: CSVVTGVNEKLFF.

The chain has TRBV18 and TRBJ1-4, with D hard to call. Trimming took 0 bases from V and 7 from J, leaving 12 bases between them. Germline V gives CDR1 KGHSH, CDR2 LQKENI. The CDR3 is 15 amino acids. This CDR3 is CASSPPGVNGEKLFF. CDR3 nucleotides: TGTGCCAGCTCACCACCCGGGGTCAACGGTGAAAAACTGTTTTTT.